The rows below give T cell receptor beta chains drawn from one sample of a study of T-cell reconstitution after alpha-beta-depleted transplantation in children. TCRdb independently ran MiXCR on the PCR reads; one entry per CDR3 protein. The sample holds 300,000 or so distinct CDR3 sequences, approximately 20% seen once. Sequencing was performed on PBMCs, mostly from graft donor cells, taken 180 days after TCRalphabeta/CD19-depleted stem cell transplant. Receptors were obtained from a male patient younger than 18 who had a stem cell transplant for acute lymphoblastic leukemia, so the T cells may come from the graft donor. The CDR3 runs from the conserved cysteine through the conserved F or W. A D gene is named only where the DNA matches it firmly.

v_call	j_call	d_call	cdr3_aa
TRBV12-3/TRBV12-4	TRBJ1-2	.	CASSQGVGYTF
TRBV12-3/TRBV12-4	TRBJ2-7	TRBD1	CASSLTRGRLEQYF
TRBV4-1	TRBJ2-7	.	CASSQWAGQPYEQYF
TRBV5-1	TRBJ1-1	.	CASSLTESALMNTEAFF
TRBV3-1	TRBJ1-3	.	CASSQGGTFSGNTIYF
TRBV7-9	TRBJ2-7	.	CASSTGSDYEQYF
TRBV6-1	TRBJ2-2	.	CASSFFTPNTGELFF
TRBV5-4	TRBJ2-7	TRBD2	CASSLSIGVGGLAGDEQYF
TRBV5-1	TRBJ2-4	.	CASSPMPNIQYF
TRBV9	TRBJ2-1	TRBD2	CASSVELAGSYNEQFF
TRBV7-9	TRBJ2-2	.	CASSFRPKEELFF
TRBV5-1	TRBJ1-1	TRBD1	CASSVAPGQHTEAFF
TRBV6-1	TRBJ2-2	.	CASSVGQTNTGELFF
TRBV11-1	TRBJ2-5	TRBD1	CASSFLQGQQETQYF